The next 26 T cell receptor beta chains were all read from a single sample in a study of T cell repertoires in cytomegalovirus infection. These TCRs' antigens remain unknown. MiXCR, applied by TCRdb to the reads, yields one record per CDR3 protein. The table includes a few hundred thousand distinct CDR3 sequences, about 44% detected once. Specimen: cultured PBMCs, collected from culture after CMV antigen stimulation. Receptors were obtained from a human donor in good health (CMV status not recorded). Some clones in this sample may be carry-over from other donors' samples.

The V gene is TRBV11-2, the J gene TRBJ2-5; D not resolved. This CDR3 spans 13 amino acids. The V end was cut by 3 bases, the J end by 5 bases, with 10 bases between. Germline assignment: CDR1 SGHAT and CDR2 FQNNGV. The CDR3 reads CASSFEAEETQYF. The CDR3 DNA sequence: TGTGCCAGCAGCTTTGAGGCCGAGGAGACCCAGTACTTC. Complete variable domain (other parts from reference TRBV11-2 and TRBJ2-5): EAGVAQSPRYKIIEKRQSVAFWCNPISGHATLYWYQQILGQGPKLLIQFQNNGVVDDSQLPKDRFSAERLKGVDSTLKIQPAKLEDSAVYLCASSFEAEETQYFGPGTRLLVL.

The chain joins TRBV5-4 to TRBJ2-6; 7 nucleotides line up with TRBD2. CDR1 is SGHNT and CDR2 is YYREEE in the germline V gene (reference sequence). The trim removed 4 bases at V and 2 bases at J, leaving 9 bases unmatched. The CDR3 runs 17 residues. CDR3 DNA: TGTGCCAGCAGCCCCATGGGGGGGGAGACTGGGGCCAACGTCCTGACTTTC. The encoded protein is CASSPMGGETGANVLTF.

The chain uses TRBV5-1 and TRBJ1-5, with D unresolved. The CDR3 totals 12 residues. V lost 4 bases and J lost 7, with 9 bases in between. Germline CDR1 reads SGHRS; CDR2 reads YFSETQ. Here the CDR3 reads CASSVEGQPQHF. The CDR3 nucleotides read TGCGCCAGCAGCGTGGAGGGACAGCCCCAGCATTTT.

The genes are TRBV11-2 and TRBJ1-4; no definite D call. CDR1 is SGHAT, CDR2 FQNNGV, per germline. The CDR3 is 17 residues long. Trimming took 5 bases from V and 6 from J, leaving 22 bases between them. CDR3 amino acids: CASSRGRFRDPDEKLFF. In DNA form, the CDR3 reads TGTGCCAGCAGCCGCGGACGGTTCCGAGATCCGGATGAAAAACTGTTTTTT.

This chain connects TRBV4-2 to TRBJ1-5; D ambiguous. Germline assignment: CDR1 LGHNA and CDR2 YNFKEQ. V was trimmed by 0 bases and J by 11 bases, leaving 11 bases between them. The CDR3 covers 13 residues. This CDR3 is CASSQDLGDTQHF. CDR3 DNA: TGTGCCAGCAGCCAAGACTTGGGAGACACCCAGCATTTT.

Only a few counts were recorded for this clonotype. V gene TRBV4-3 combines with J gene TRBJ2-7; D uncertain. The V end was cut by 1 base, the J end by 0 bases, with 10 bases between. The CDR3 is 15 amino acids. In germline, CDR1 is LGHNA, CDR2 YSLEER. CDR3 sequence: CASSQVRVSSYEQYF. CDR3 DNA sequence: TGCGCCAGCAGCCAAGTCCGGGTCAGCTCCTACGAGCAGTACTTC.

The chain combines TRBV6-2 or TRBV6-3 with TRBJ2-7; the D gene is possibly TRBD2 (5 bases). Per the germline V gene, CDR1 is MNHEY and CDR2 is SVGEGT. V gave up 2 bases and J gave up 3 bases, with 11 bases separating them. The length of the CDR3 is 14 residues. CDR3 bases: TGTGCCAGCAGTTACGGAAGCGGAATCTACGAGCAGTACTTC. It specifies CASSYGSGIYEQYF.

This clonotype was recorded a few times. The V and J genes are TRBV7-9 and TRBJ1-6; D gene uncertain. Germline CDR1 SEHNR, CDR2 FQNEAQ (reference sequence). V gave up 8 bases and J gave up 8 bases, with 13 bases separating them. The CDR3 is 13 amino acids. Here the CDR3 reads CASRRKIDSPLHF. CDR3 nucleotides: TGTGCCAGCCGGAGAAAGATTGATTCACCCCTCCACTTT.

The chain is built from TRBV6-8 and TRBJ1-2; D is unclear. CDR1 and CDR2 (germline): MNHGY, SAAAGT. V shed 6 bases and J shed 2 bases, with 10 bases lying between them. The CDR3 is 13 amino acids. The CDR3 spells CASSRTQNYGYTF. CDR3 coding DNA: TGTGCCAGCAGCCGGACCCAAAACTATGGCTACACCTTC.

This rearrangement joins TRBV20-1 to TRBJ2-7; 7 bases are shared with TRBD1. Germline V gene sequence: CDR1 DFQATT, CDR2 SNEGSKA (reference sequence). V trimming: 6 bases; J trimming: 6 bases; junction bases outside the gene matches: 17. The CDR3 covers 15 residues. This chain's CDR3 is CSADGLDTGAVEQYF. The CDR3 DNA is TGCAGTGCAGATGGTTTGGATACAGGGGCCGTCGAGCAGTACTTC.

This clonotype was seen more than once but under ten times. J is TRBJ1-1 and V is TRBV7-2; D not certain. V was cut by 5 bases and J by 8 bases, with 9 bases left in between. There are 11 residues in the CDR3. The germline gives CDR1 SGHTA, CDR2 FQGNSA. The CDR3 DNA reads as TGTGCCAGCAGCCGGCGGACGGAAGCTTTCTTT. It translates to CASSRRTEAFF.

V gene TRBV7-2 combines with J gene TRBJ2-3; D possibly corresponds to TRBD1 (6 bases). This CDR3 comprises 13 residues. Germline CDR1 SGHTA, CDR2 FQGNSA. The V end was cut by 11 bases, the J end by 0 bases, with 12 bases between. The CDR3 sequence: CASRQVSTDTQYF. In DNA form, the CDR3 reads TGTGCCTCCAGACAGGTTAGCACAGATACGCAGTATTTT. The full variable domain, with the rest looked up from reference TRBV7-2 and TRBJ2-3, is GAGVSQSPSNKVTEKGKDVELRCDPISGHTALYWYRQSLGQGLEFLIYFQGNSAPDKSGLPSDRFSAERTGGSVSTLTIQRTQQEDSAVYLCASRQVSTDTQYFGPGTRLTVL.

The rearrangement uses TRBV2 and TRBJ2-5, with no clear D. V shed 7 bases and J shed 1 base, with 10 bases lying between them. The germline gives CDR1 SNHLY, CDR2 FYNNEI. CDR3 length equals 13 residues. The chain's CDR3 is CASIYQSQETQYF. In DNA, the CDR3 is TGTGCCAGCATATATCAGTCCCAAGAGACCCAGTACTTC.

This clonotype was seen a few times. V and J are TRBV6-1 and TRBJ2-5; no reliable D call. This CDR3 has 12 residues. The V end was cut by 0 bases, the J end by 7 bases, with 6 bases between. CDR1 is MNHNS and CDR2 is SASEGT in the germline V gene. The DNA of the CDR3 is TGTGCCAGCAGTGAAGCCCCGGTGACCCAGTACTTC. This sequence encodes CASSEAPVTQYF.

This clonotype was found a few times. This rearrangement joins TRBV12-3 or TRBV12-4 to TRBJ2-6; 8 bases agree with TRBD1. The CDR3 loop spans 16 amino acids. The V segment lost 11 bases and the J segment 4 bases; nucleotides outside the gene matches: 13. The CDR3 DNA follows: TGTGCCCGAGAGGGTACAGGGGGATCGGGGGCCAACGTCCTGACTTTC. This gives the protein CAREGTGGSGANVLTF.

This clonotype was counted a few times. This rearrangement joins TRBV7-8 to TRBJ1-3, with 7 positions matching TRBD1. J lost 0 bases, V lost 6 bases, and 17 bases had no gene match. Germline V lookup: CDR1 SGHVS, CDR2 FQNEAQ. The CDR3 extends over 19 amino acids. In DNA form, the CDR3 reads TGTGCCAGCAGTCGGAACAGAGGGACAGAAGGAAGCTCTGGAAACACCATATATTTT. Amino acids: CASSRNRGTEGSSGNTIYF.

This rearrangement joins TRBV3-1 to TRBJ1-5; no clear D. CDR3 length equals 12 residues. The germline V gene has CDR1 LGHDT and CDR2 YNNKEL (reference sequence). Deletions cut 5 bases from V and 10 bases from J, with 12 bases between. This chain's CDR3 is CASSDRGGPQHF. CDR3 nucleotides: TGTGCCAGCAGCGACCGCGGTGGACCCCAGCATTTT.

V is TRBV11-2 and J is TRBJ2-5; maybe TRBD2 (5 bases). V lost 5 bases and J lost 5, with 15 bases in between. CDR3 length equals 14 residues. In germline, CDR1 is SGHAT, CDR2 FQNNGV. CDR3 sequence (DNA): TGTGCCAGCAGCCCCAGCGGAATACGGGAGACCCAGTACTTC. It specifies CASSPSGIRETQYF.

The table lists this clonotype with a few counts. DNA of the CDR3: TGTGCCAGCAGCTTTACGTCTGGGCTACGACCTTACAATGAGCAGTTCTTC. As protein: CASSFTSGLRPYNEQFF. The rearrangement joins TRBV11-2 to TRBJ2-1; D is ambiguous. The CDR3 totals 17 residues. Germline lookup yields CDR1 SGHAT and CDR2 FQNNGV. V was clipped by 3 bases and J by 4 bases, with 19 bases between them.

The chain carries TRBV27 and TRBJ2-3; possibly TRBD1 or TRBD2 for D (5 bases each). The germline V gene encodes CDR1 MNHEY and CDR2 SMNVEV (reference sequence). CDR3 size: 14 residues. Trimming left V 6 bases short and J 7 bases short, with 17 bases between. CDR3 coding DNA: TGTGCCAGCAGCCGTGCTGGGACCACCTATACGCAGTATTTT. Translating gives CASSRAGTTYTQYF.

DNA of the CDR3: TGTGCCAGCAGGAATACTAGGGGGGTTTCGTTCACGCAGTATTTT. It translates to CASRNTRGVSFTQYF. The J gene is TRBJ2-3, the V gene TRBV7-9; either TRBD1 or TRBD2 may supply D (6 bases each). The CDR3 loop spans 15 amino acids. Germline V gene sequence: CDR1 SEHNR, CDR2 FQNEAQ (reference sequence). V was cut by 6 bases and J by 9 bases, with 22 bases left in between.

CDR3 residues: CAISESGPGASNYGYTF. The CDR3 DNA reads as TGTGCCATCAGTGAGTCGGGGCCAGGGGCTTCTAACTATGGCTACACCTTC. The rearrangement uses TRBV10-3 and TRBJ1-2, with D possibly TRBD1 on 6 matching bases. The CDR3 extends over 17 amino acids. V was pared by 0 bases and J by 0 bases, with 14 bases between. Germline values: CDR1 ENHRY, CDR2 SYGVKD.

This clonotype was seen ten or more times. This chain joins TRBV7-2 and TRBJ2-5; 9 nucleotides align to TRBD2. Looked up from germline, CDR1 is SGHTA and CDR2 is FQGNSA. J was trimmed by 5 bases and V by 5 bases; bases with no gene match: 9. This CDR3 has 15 amino acids. The CDR3 is CASSPGTSFPETQYF. CDR3 DNA: TGTGCCAGCAGCCCCGGGACTAGCTTTCCCGAGACCCAGTACTTC.

This rearrangement joins TRBV2 to TRBJ2-1, with D possibly TRBD2 on 6 matching bases. Between the trimmed V and J ends, which lost 1 base and 3 bases, there was a span of 13 bases. This CDR3 spans 16 amino acids. Per germline, CDR1 SNHLY and CDR2 FYNNEI. The CDR3 nucleotides read TGTGCCAGCAGTGAAGGCGGGAAGACGTACTACAATGAGCAGTTCTTC. The encoded protein is CASSEGGKTYYNEQFF.

This clonotype was counted a single time. The gene calls are TRBV6-2 or TRBV6-3 and TRBJ2-3; 8 nucleotides align to TRBD2. The CDR3 runs 14 residues. V trimming: 8 bases; J trimming: 0 bases; junction bases outside the gene matches: 4. Germline V gene lookup returns CDR1 MNHEY and CDR2 SVGEGT. The CDR3 is CASGTRASTDTQYF. The CDR3 DNA sequence: TGTGCCAGCGGGACTAGGGCTAGCACAGATACGCAGTATTTT.

The genes are TRBV10-3 and TRBJ2-5, with a weak D call TRBD1 (8 bases). V dropped 10 bases and J dropped 3 bases, with 15 bases sitting between them. Germline V gene lookup returns CDR1 ENHRY and CDR2 SYGVKD. This CDR3 is built from 13 residues. The DNA for the CDR3 is TGTGCCACAGGACAGGGAGGGGAAGAGACCCAGTACTTC. It encodes CATGQGGEETQYF.